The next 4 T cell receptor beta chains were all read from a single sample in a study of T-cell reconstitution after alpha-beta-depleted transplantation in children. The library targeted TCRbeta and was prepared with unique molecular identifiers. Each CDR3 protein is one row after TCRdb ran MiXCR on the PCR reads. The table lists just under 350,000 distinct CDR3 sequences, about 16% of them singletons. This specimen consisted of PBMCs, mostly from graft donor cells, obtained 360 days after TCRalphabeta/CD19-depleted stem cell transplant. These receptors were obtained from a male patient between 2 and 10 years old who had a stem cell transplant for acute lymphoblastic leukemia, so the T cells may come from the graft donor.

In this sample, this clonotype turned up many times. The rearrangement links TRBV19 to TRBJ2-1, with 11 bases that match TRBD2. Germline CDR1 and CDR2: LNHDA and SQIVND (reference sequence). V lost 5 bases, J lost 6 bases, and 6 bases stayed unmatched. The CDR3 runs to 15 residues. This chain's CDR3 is CASSPGTSGFNEQFF. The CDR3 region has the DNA TGTGCCAGTAGTCCCGGGACTAGCGGTTTCAATGAGCAGTTCTTC.

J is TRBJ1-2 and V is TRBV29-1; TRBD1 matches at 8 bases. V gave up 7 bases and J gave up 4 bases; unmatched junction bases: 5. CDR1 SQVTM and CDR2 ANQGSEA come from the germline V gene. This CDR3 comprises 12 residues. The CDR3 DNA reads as TGCAGCGCCGGGGGACAGGTCTATGGCTACACCTTC. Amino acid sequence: CSAGGQVYGYTF.

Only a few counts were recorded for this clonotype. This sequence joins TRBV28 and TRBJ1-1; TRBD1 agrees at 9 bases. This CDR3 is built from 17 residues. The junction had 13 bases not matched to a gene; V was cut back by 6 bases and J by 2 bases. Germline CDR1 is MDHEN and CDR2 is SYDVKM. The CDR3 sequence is CASRKGQGRGPNTEAFF. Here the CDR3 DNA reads TGTGCCAGCAGGAAGGGACAGGGAAGGGGGCCAAACACTGAAGCTTTCTTT.

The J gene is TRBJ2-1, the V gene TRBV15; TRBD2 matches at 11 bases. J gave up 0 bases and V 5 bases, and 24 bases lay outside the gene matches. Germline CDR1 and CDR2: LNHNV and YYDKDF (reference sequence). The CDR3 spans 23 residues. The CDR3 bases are TGTGCCACCAGCCCCCCGGGGGACAGGGCGACGAACGGACTAGCGGGCTCCTACAATGAGCAGTTCTTC. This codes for CATSPPGDRATNGLAGSYNEQFF.